These 2 T cell receptor beta chains were sequenced from one sample in a study of identifying expanded T cells in peripheral blood. This table comes from immunoSEQ multiplex PCR, and its TCRdb copy is limited to in-frame clones, with some not included. Among 55,000 to 60,000 clones listed, approximately 89% were seen once. Source material: blood. These TCRs come from a person aged 18 to 69 in good health.

The chain links TRBV2 to TRBJ2-7; possible D gene TRBD2, 5 bases. Germline V gene lookup returns CDR1 SNHLY and CDR2 FYNNEI. The length of the CDR3 is 13 residues. The V and J ends lost 4 bases and 3 bases respectively, with 10 bases between them. CDR3 amino acids: CASSGESYYEQYF. CDR3 DNA sequence: TGTGCCAGCAGTGGGGAGTCCTACTACGAGCAGTACTTC. Combining the CDR3 with reference TRBV2 and TRBJ2-7 gives the whole variable domain EPEVTQTPSHQVTQMGQEVILRCVPISNHLYFYWYRQILGQKVEFLVSFYNNEISEKSEIFDDQFSVERPDGSNFTLKIRSTKLEDSAMYFCASSGESYYEQYFGPGTRLTVT.

V gene TRBV5-1 combines with J gene TRBJ2-1; D possibly corresponds to TRBD1 (5 bases). Germline V gene lookup returns CDR1 SGHRS and CDR2 YFSETQ. The CDR3 is 11 amino acids. V lost 0 bases and J lost 10, with 5 bases in between. The CDR3 region has the DNA TGCGCCAGCAGCTTGGACAGGGAGCAGTTCTTC. It is translated as CASSLDREQFF.